Described below is a single T cell receptor beta chain sequence and its context. As yet, its antigen is unknown. This sample was included in a study of somatic mutations in cytotoxic T cells in rheumatoid arthritis. Overall study findings and caveats: Slight TRBV07 underrepresentation in rheumatoid arthritis patients went unadjusted for multiple comparisons. Increasing age coincided with elevated CD8+ clonality among rheumatoid arthritis patients, though not among healthy controls. Antigen specificity of the expanded CD8+ clones was not determined.

Data came from immunoSEQ multiplex PCR; TCRdb stores just in-frame clones and leaves some out. This table holds 2,500 to 3,000 clones, approximately 62% found once. The CDR3 covers 15 residues. Germline CDR1 MGHRA, CDR2 YSYEKL. The TCR originated in a woman between 18 and 30 years old with rheumatoid arthritis. The chain has TRBV4-1 and TRBJ2-5; no firm D call. TRBJ2-7 explains the end of the DNA better; the J call may be wrong. The sample taken for sequencing was CD8+ T cells sorted from synovial fluid. This CDR3 is CASSQETLDSYEQYF. For the CDR3, the DNA is TGCGCCAGCAGCCAAGAGACACTCGATTCCTACGAGCAGTACTTC.